Each of the 7 T cell receptor beta chains below was sequenced from the same sample in a study of blood T cell repertoires in COVID-19 (dated by TCRdb to 2020 to 2021). Receptor amplification or capture employed the immunoSEQ multiplex PCR assay. This immuneACCESS table, as held by TCRdb, lists in-frame sequences with V and J called but not all clones. Of the missing ones, under half trace to an unresolved V gene in checked studies; the others have no known cause. This sample holds around 270,000 clones; 84% were observed only once. The ten largest clones add up to more than 1.5% of the sample. The sample comprised peripheral blood. The receptors originated from a woman aged 40 to 50 who had recovered from COVID-19.

The rearrangement uses TRBV19 and TRBJ1-3, with TRBD1 as a possible D gene (6 bases). V was pared by 5 bases and J by 4 bases, with 18 bases between. CDR3 length: 16 amino acids. CDR1 LNHDA and CDR2 SQIVND come from the germline V gene (reference sequence). In DNA form, the CDR3 reads TGTGCCAGTAGTGCCACAGGGATCACACTAGGAAACACCATATATTTT. Protein product: CASSATGITLGNTIYF.

This chain joins TRBV2 and TRBJ2-3, with a weak D call TRBD2 (5 bases). Per germline, CDR1 SNHLY and CDR2 FYNNEI. CDR3 length: 13 residues. The V gene lost 8 bases and the J gene lost 4 bases, with 13 bases spanning the gap. CDR3 region: CASGGKVPDTQYF. CDR3 DNA: TGTGCCAGCGGAGGCAAGGTCCCAGATACGCAGTATTTT.

The chain employs TRBV6-6 and TRBJ2-3, with D possibly matching TRBD1 (5 bases). This CDR3 is built from 14 residues. Germline V gene sequence: CDR1 MNHNY, CDR2 SVGAGI (reference sequence). Trimming shortened V by 3 bases and J by 4 bases, and 11 bases separated the two germline ends. CDR3 region: CASSYSDSADTQYF. CDR3 coding DNA: TGTGCCAGCAGTTATAGTGACAGCGCAGATACGCAGTATTTT.

With regard to this clone: Germline is not matched at one junction end, which may reflect a read error. The V call is TRBV19, the J call TRBJ1-3; perhaps TRBD1 as D (5 bases). This CDR3 is built from 16 residues. CDR1 is LNHDA and CDR2 is SQIVND in the germline V gene (reference sequence). CDR3: CASSIRQDNAGNTIYF. The CDR3, as DNA: TGTGCCAGCAGTATACGCCAGGACAATGCTGGAAACACCATATATTTT.

V is TRBV10-3 and J is TRBJ1-1; 9 positions agree with TRBD1. This CDR3 spans 16 amino acids. J lost 1 base, V lost 2 bases, and 5 bases had no gene match. Germline V gene sequence: CDR1 ENHRY, CDR2 SYGVKD. The CDR3 loop is CAISEGTGYRNTEAFF. The CDR3 nucleotides are TGTGCCATCAGTGAGGGGACAGGGTATCGGAACACTGAAGCTTTCTTT.

The genes are TRBV7-9 and TRBJ2-7, with 8 positions matching TRBD1. With V trimmed by 7 bases and J by 7 bases, 9 bases remained unmatched. This CDR3 is built from 13 residues. Per germline, CDR1 SEHNR and CDR2 FQNEAQ (reference sequence). CDR3 DNA sequence: TGTGCCAGCAACCCCGGCAGGGGGCGTGAGCAGTACTTC. Its protein is CASNPGRGREQYF.

The V and J genes are TRBV12-3 or TRBV12-4 and TRBJ2-2; D gene uncertain. The CDR3 contains 12 residues. V lost 6 bases and J lost 10, with 12 bases in between. The CDR3 DNA is TGTGCCAGCAGATCCGGGTCGACGGAGCTGTTTTTT. As protein: CASRSGSTELFF.